The clone carrying this T cell receptor beta chain came up many times. Antigen: not known. Each CDR3 protein is one row after TCRdb ran MiXCR on the reads. The sample gives just under 300,000 distinct CDR3 sequences, roughly a tenth of which show up once; about 2.3% is in the top ten. These data are taken from a study of T cell repertoires in cytomegalovirus infection. Study details: It was the public TCR beta signatures that indicated both CMV infection and matching HLA type.

Broader study findings: The ex vivo response was dominated by HLA-C-restricted CMV-specific TCR beta clonotypes. Carriers of CMV and the relevant HLA type were discriminated by public TCR beta frequency.

The germline gives CDR1 SEHNR, CDR2 FQNEAQ (reference sequence). V shed 2 bases, J shed 1 base, and the junction held 1 base outside the gene matches. CDR3 length: 16 residues. The origin of this receptor is a human donor in good health (CMV status not recorded). Some clones in this sample may be carry-over from other donors' samples. This chain connects TRBV7-9 to TRBJ2-2, with 10 bases matching TRBD2. The source material was PBMCs. The DNA for the CDR3 is TGTGCCAGCAGCTTACTAGCGGGGGTGAACACCGGGGAGCTGTTTTTT. Translation: CASSLLAGVNTGELFF.